This T cell receptor beta chain was identified in a study of blood T cell repertoires in COVID-19. In the study overall: From the United States, Italy and Spain came samples of acute and convalescent COVID-19. The analysed material was cDNA or gDNA that came from T cells, B-cell-depleted T cells, or PBMCs.

Measured with immunoSEQ multiplex PCR; TCRdb has only the in-frame clones, and not every one. Here the sample spans about 200,000 clones, around 81% being singletons. The ends were cut back, 1 base at V and 0 bases at J, with 13 bases in the middle. Germline loops: CDR1 MGHRA, CDR2 YSYEKL. The CDR3 contains 17 residues. The chain uses TRBV4-1 and TRBJ1-3; D is unclear. The TCR sequence derives from a human donor in a cohort sampled during active COVID-19. Sequenced: peripheral blood. The CDR3 coding sequence is TGCGCCAGCAGCCAAGGCGGTCGGTGGATCTCTGGAAACACCATATATTTT. Translation gives CASSQGGRWISGNTIYF.